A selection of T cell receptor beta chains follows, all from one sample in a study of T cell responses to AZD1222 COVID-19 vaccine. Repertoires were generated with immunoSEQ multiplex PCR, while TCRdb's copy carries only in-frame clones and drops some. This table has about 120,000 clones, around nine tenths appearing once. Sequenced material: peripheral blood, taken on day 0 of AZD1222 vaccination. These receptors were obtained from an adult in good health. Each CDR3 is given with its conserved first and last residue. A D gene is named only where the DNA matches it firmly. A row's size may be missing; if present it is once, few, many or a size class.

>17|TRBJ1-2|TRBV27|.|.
CASSSPPRGMSNYGYTF
TGTGCCAGCAGTTCACCCCCCCGGGGTATGTCTAACTATGGCTACACCTTC
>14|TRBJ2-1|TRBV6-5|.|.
CASSYRTKGNEQFF
TGTGCCAGCAGTTACCGGACCAAGGGCAATGAGCAGTTCTTC
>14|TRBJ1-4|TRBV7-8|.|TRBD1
CASSRGGRREKLFF
TGTGCCAGCAGCCGAGGGGGCAGGAGGGAAAAACTGTTTTTT
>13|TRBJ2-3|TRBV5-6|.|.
CASSEVGTDTQYF
TGTGCCAGCAGCGAAGTAGGAACAGATACGCAGTATTTT
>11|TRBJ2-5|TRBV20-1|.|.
CSARVGETQYF
TGCAGTGCTAGAGTTGGCGAGACCCAGTACTTC
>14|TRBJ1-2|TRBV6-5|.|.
CASSLRSIGYGYTF
TGTGCCAGCAGTTTGAGGTCAATAGGATATGGCTACACCTTC
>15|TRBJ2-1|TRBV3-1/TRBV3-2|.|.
CASTPPGASSNEQFF
TGTGCCAGCACCCCCCCGGGGGCTAGCTCCAATGAGCAGTTCTTC
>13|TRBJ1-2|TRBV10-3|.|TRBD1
CAISEDRGYGYTF
TGTGCCATCAGTGAGGACAGGGGTTATGGCTACACCTTC
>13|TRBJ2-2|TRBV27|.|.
CASSFRATGELFF
TGTGCCAGCAGTTTTCGGGCCACCGGGGAGCTGTTTTTT
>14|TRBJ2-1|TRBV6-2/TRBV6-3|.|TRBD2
CASSRLAGDNEQFF
TGTGCCAGCAGTCGACTAGCGGGTGACAATGAGCAGTTCTTC
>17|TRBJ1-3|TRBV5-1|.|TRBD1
CASSPGQGALSGNTIYF
TGCGCCAGCAGCCCCGGACAGGGGGCGCTTTCTGGAAACACCATATATTTT
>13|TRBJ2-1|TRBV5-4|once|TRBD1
CASSLTGGQSQFF
TGTGCCAGCAGCCTGACAGGGGGGCAATCGCAGTTCTTC
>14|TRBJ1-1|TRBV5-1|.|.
CASSSQGVNTEAFF
TGCGCCAGCAGCTCACAGGGTGTAAACACTGAAGCTTTCTTT
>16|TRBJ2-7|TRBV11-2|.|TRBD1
CASSLGRGRGSYEQYF
TGTGCCAGCAGCTTAGGACGGGGCAGGGGGTCCTACGAGCAGTACTTC
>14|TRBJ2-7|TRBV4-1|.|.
CAKQVRGTTYEQYF
TGCGCCAAGCAGGTGAGAGGCACCACCTACGAGCAGTACTTC
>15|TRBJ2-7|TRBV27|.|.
CASSRGGFSSYEQYF
TGTGCCAGCAGCCGGGGAGGCTTCAGCTCCTACGAGCAGTACTTC
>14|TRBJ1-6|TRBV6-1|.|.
CASRRESYNSPLHF
TGTGCCAGCAGAAGGGAATCCTATAATTCACCCCTCCACTTT